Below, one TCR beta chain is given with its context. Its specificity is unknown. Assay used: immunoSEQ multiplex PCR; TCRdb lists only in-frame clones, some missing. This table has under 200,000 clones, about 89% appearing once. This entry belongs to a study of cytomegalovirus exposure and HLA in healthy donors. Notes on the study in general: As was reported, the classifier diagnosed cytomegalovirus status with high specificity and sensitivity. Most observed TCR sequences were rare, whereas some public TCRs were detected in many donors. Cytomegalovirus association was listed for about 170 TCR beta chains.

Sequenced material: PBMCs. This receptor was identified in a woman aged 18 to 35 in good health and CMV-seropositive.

This CDR3 reads CASSEDRGENQPQHF. CDR3 nucleotides: TGTGCCAGCAGTGAGGACAGGGGGGAAAATCAGCCCCAGCATTTT. The chain employs TRBV6-1 and TRBJ1-5, with 10 nucleotides matching TRBD1. The germline V gene encodes CDR1 MNHNS and CDR2 SASEGT. Trimming removed 3 bases from V and 4 bases from J; junction bases left unmatched: 3. This CDR3 is 15 amino acids long.